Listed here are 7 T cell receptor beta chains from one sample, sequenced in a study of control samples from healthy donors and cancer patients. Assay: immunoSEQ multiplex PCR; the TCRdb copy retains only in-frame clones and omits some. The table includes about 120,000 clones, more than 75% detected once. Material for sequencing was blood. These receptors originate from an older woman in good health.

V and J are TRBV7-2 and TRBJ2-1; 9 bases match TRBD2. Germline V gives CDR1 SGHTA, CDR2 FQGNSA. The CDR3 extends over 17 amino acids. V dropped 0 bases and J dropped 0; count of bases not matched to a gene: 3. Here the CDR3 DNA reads TGTGCCAGCAGCTTAGCGGCGACTAGCGGCTCCTACAATGAGCAGTTCTTC. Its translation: CASSLAATSGSYNEQFF.

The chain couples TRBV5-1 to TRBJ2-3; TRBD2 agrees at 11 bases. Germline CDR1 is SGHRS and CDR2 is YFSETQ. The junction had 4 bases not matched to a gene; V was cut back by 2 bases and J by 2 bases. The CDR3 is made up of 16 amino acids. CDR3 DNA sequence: TGCGCCAGCAGCTTATCTAGCGGGGGGACCACAGATACGCAGTATTTT. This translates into CASSLSSGGTTDTQYF.

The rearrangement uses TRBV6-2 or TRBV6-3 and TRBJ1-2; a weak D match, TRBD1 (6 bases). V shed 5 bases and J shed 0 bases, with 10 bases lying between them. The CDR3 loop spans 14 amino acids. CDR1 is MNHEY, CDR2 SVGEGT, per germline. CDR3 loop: CASSRDTANYGYTF. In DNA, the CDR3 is TGTGCCAGCAGTCGGGACACCGCTAACTATGGCTACACCTTC.

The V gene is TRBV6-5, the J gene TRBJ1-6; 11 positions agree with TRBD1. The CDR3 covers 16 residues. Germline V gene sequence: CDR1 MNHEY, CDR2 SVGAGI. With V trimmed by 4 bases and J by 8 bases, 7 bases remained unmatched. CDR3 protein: CASSSRTGGVDSPLHF. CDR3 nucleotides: TGTGCCAGCAGTTCTCGGACAGGGGGCGTGGATTCACCCCTCCACTTT.

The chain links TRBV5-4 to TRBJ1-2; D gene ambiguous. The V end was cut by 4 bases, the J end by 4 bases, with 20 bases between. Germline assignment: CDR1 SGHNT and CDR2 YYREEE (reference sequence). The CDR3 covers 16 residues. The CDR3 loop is CASSPGALLEGYGYTF. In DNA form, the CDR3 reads TGTGCCAGCAGCCCTGGTGCCCTCTTGGAGGGCTATGGCTACACCTTC.

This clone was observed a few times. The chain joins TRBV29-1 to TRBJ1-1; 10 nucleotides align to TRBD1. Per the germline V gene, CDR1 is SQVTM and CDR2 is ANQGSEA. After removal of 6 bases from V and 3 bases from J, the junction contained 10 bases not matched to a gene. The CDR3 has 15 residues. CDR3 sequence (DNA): TGCAGCGTCGTTCAGACAGGGGGCTCGGACACTGAAGCTTTCTTT. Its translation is CSVVQTGGSDTEAFF. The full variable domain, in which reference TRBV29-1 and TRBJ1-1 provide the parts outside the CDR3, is SAVISQKPSRDICQRGTSLTIQCQVDSQVTMMFWYRQQPGQSLTLIATANQGSEATYESGFVIDKFPISRPNLTFSTLTVSNMSPEDSSIYLCSVVQTGGSDTEAFFGQGTRLTVV.

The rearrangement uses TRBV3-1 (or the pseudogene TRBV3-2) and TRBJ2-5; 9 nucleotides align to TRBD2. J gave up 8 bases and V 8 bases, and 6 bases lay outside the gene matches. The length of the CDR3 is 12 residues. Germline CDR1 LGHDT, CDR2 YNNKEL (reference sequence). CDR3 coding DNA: TGTGCCAGCCAAGAGGGACTAGCCACCCAGTACTTC. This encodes CASQEGLATQYF.